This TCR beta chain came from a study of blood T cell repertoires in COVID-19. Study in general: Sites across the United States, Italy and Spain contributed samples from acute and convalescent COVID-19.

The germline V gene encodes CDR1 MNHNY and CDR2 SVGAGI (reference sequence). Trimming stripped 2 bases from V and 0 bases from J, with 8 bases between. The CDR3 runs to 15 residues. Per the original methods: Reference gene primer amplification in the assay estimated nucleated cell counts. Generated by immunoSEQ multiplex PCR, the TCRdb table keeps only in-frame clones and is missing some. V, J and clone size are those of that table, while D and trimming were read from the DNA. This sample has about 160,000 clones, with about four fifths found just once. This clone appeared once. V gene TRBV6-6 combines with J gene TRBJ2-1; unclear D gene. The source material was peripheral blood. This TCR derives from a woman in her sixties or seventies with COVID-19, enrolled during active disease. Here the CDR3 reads CASSYPPSSYNEQFF. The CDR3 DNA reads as TGTGCCAGCAGTTACCCTCCGAGCTCCTACAATGAGCAGTTCTTC.